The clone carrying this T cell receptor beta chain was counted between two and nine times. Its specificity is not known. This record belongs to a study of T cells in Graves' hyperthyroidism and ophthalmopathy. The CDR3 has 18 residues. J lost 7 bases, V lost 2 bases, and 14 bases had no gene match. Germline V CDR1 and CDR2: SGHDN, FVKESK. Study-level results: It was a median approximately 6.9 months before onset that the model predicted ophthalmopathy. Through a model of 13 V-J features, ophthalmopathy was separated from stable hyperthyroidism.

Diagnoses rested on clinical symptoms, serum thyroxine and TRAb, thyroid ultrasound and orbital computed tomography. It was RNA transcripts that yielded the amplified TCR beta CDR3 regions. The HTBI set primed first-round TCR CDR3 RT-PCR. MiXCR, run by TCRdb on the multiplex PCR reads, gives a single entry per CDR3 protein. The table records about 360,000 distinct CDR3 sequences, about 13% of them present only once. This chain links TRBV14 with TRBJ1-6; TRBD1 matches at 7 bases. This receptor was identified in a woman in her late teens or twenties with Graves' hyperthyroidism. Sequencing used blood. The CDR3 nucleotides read TGTGCCAGCAGCCAAAACCGGAAGACAGGGTCATTGAATTCACCCCTCCACTTT. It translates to CASSQNRKTGSLNSPLHF.